Shown below are 2 T cell receptor beta chains from a single sample sequenced in a study of T cell repertoires in cytomegalovirus infection. TCRdb fed the reads into MiXCR, producing one record per CDR3 protein. Of hundreds of thousands of distinct CDR3 sequences listed, more than 8% were seen once; the top ten hold about 4.5%. The specimen sequenced was PBMCs. The source of these receptors is a human donor in good health (CMV status not recorded). Some clones in this sample may be carry-over from other donors' samples.

The chain uses TRBV6-5 and TRBJ1-5; D is unresolved. The CDR3 totals 13 residues. Trimming cost V 0 bases and J 6 bases, with 6 bases left between them. CDR1 and CDR2 from the germline V gene are MNHEY and SVGAGI. Written as DNA, the CDR3 is TGTGCCAGCAGTTACTCGAAATTTCAGCCCCAGCATTTT. As protein: CASSYSKFQPQHF.

There are a few counts of this clonotype. The V and J genes are TRBV7-2 and TRBJ1-1; no clear D gene. CDR1 and CDR2 (germline): SGHTA, FQGNSA. V was pared by 7 bases and J by 4 bases, with 13 bases between. The CDR3 has 13 residues. CDR3 loop: CASMRWEGTEAFF. CDR3 sequence (DNA): TGTGCCAGCATGAGGTGGGAGGGCACTGAAGCTTTCTTT.